Here is one T cell receptor (beta chain) with its context. A quantity of about 0.5 to 1 ug RNA underwent reverse transcription using random hexamers. TCRdb passed the immunoSEQ multiplex PCR reads through MiXCR, listing each CDR3 protein once. The sample lists hundreds of thousands of distinct CDR3 sequences; 95% were seen once. This entry belongs to a study of CD8 T cells in Susac syndrome. Trimming took off 1 base at V and 1 base at J, with 10 bases between the two ends. The V gene's germline CDR1 is SEHNR and CDR2 FQNEAQ (reference sequence). The CDR3 consists of 16 residues. The genes are TRBV7-9 and TRBJ2-2, with D possibly being TRBD2 (5 bases). The sequence came from a human donor with multiple sclerosis. The sample comprised CD4+ T cells from PBMCs. This CDR3 is CASSLGGPLNTGELFF. CDR3 in DNA: TGTGCCAGCAGCTTAGGAGGGCCCCTGAACACCGGGGAGCTGTTTTTT.